This record covers a single T cell receptor (beta chain). The source of the sample is a study of shared clonotypes between healthy human individuals. The CDR3 loop spans 13 amino acids. Germline V lookup: CDR1 SNHLY, CDR2 FYNNEI. Deletions cut 6 bases from V and 2 bases from J, with 10 bases between. For every subset, genomic DNA was evenly distributed across several immunoSEQ plates. TCRdb's table, derived via immunoSEQ multiplex PCR, lists solely in-frame clones and lacks some. The sample carries approximately 500,000 clones, around 79% recorded once. The sequenced sample consisted of PBMCs. The sequence was collected from a woman in her forties in good health. Some clones in this sample may be carry-over from other donors' samples. The chain uses TRBV2 and TRBJ2-5; maybe TRBD2 (6 bases). The CDR3 spells CASSRDSQETQYF. For the CDR3, the DNA is TGTGCCAGCAGCCGGGACTCGCAAGAGACCCAGTACTTC.